Shown below are 25 T cell receptor beta chains from a single sample sequenced in a study of control samples from healthy donors and cancer patients (TCRdb year 2020). Library construction relied on the immunoSEQ multiplex PCR assay. Imported from immuneACCESS, the table was reduced by TCRdb to in-frame sequences with V and J called. These copies leave out some clones; in studies compared against another copy, an unresolved V gene accounts for under half, and the cause of the remainder is not known. Present in this sample are about 84,000 clones, 84% of which were seen just once. In total, the top ten clones hold 11% of the sample. Sequencing used PBMCs. Receptors were obtained from a man aged 55 to 69 with head and neck cancer.

The CDR3 is CASSFQERYGYTF. The CDR3 DNA reads as TGTGCCAGCAGTTTCCAGGAGAGATATGGCTACACCTTC. This chain uses TRBV12-3 or TRBV12-4 with TRBJ1-2; D call uncertain. The CDR3 is 13 amino acids. The V and J ends lost 3 bases and 5 bases respectively, with 10 bases between them.

This chain uses TRBV4-1 with TRBJ1-4; perhaps TRBD1 as D (5 bases). CDR1 is MGHRA, CDR2 YSYEKL, per germline. The length of the CDR3 is 16 residues. V was trimmed by 4 bases and J by 6 bases, leaving 18 bases between them. CDR3 nucleotide sequence: TGCGCCAGCAGCCCCACGACCGGGGGAGGTGATGAAAAACTGTTTTTT. Translated: CASSPTTGGGDEKLFF.

The chain is built from TRBV5-1 and TRBJ1-2; D not resolved. Germline values: CDR1 SGHRS, CDR2 YFSETQ. CDR3 length: 14 amino acids. V lost 0 bases to trimming and J lost 6 bases, with 12 bases between them. CDR3 sequence: CASSLVGRENGYTF. CDR3 sequence (DNA): TGCGCCAGCAGCTTGGTGGGAAGGGAGAATGGCTACACCTTC.

This sequence joins TRBV7-2 and TRBJ2-1; D might be TRBD2 (5 bases). This CDR3 region has 13 residues. Trimming removed 5 bases from V and 6 bases from J, with 11 bases in between. Per germline, CDR1 SGHTA and CDR2 FQGNSA. CDR3 DNA: TGTGCCAGCAGCGTGGGAGCAACCAATGAGCAGTTCTTC. Protein: CASSVGATNEQFF.

The rearrangement joins TRBV6-5 to TRBJ1-5; D gene unclear. The CDR3 covers 15 residues. Germline CDR1 and CDR2: MNHEY and SVGAGI. The V gene lost 6 bases and the J gene lost 4 bases, with 16 bases spanning the gap. The CDR3 DNA sequence: TGTGCCAGCAGCACCGCGCCAGCATTAAATCAGCCCCAGCATTTT. Residues: CASSTAPALNQPQHF.

Only one count was recorded for this clone. This chain links TRBV11-3 with TRBJ2-1, with TRBD1 identical over 8 bases. This CDR3 spans 13 amino acids. The germline gives CDR1 SGHNT, CDR2 YENEEA. V lost 5 bases, J lost 10 bases, and 7 bases stayed unmatched. This CDR3 reads CASSTRTGLEQFF. Here the CDR3 DNA reads TGTGCCAGCAGCACCCGGACAGGGCTCGAGCAGTTCTTC.

The chain combines TRBV11-2 with TRBJ2-5, with a weak D call TRBD1 (5 bases). The CDR3 is 14 residues long. V was clipped by 5 bases and J by 2 bases, with 12 bases between them. CDR1 and CDR2 from the germline V gene are SGHAT and FQNNGV. The CDR3 DNA is TGTGCCAGCAGCCACAGGACGGTTCAAGAGACCCAGTACTTC. Its protein is CASSHRTVQETQYF.

This chain's CDR3 is CASSQRWGRVSNQPQHF. The CDR3 bases are TGTGCCAGCAGTCAACGTTGGGGCAGGGTTAGCAATCAGCCCCAGCATTTT. The chain combines TRBV27 with TRBJ1-5; a weak D match, TRBD1 (5 bases). The V and J ends lost 5 bases and 0 bases respectively, with 17 bases between them. From germline, CDR1 is MNHEY and CDR2 SMNVEV (reference sequence). This CDR3 spans 17 amino acids.

This chain uses TRBV18 with TRBJ2-2; no reliable D call. The CDR3 contains 13 residues. The V end was cut by 6 bases, the J end by 2 bases, with 7 bases between. Germline values: CDR1 KGHSH, CDR2 LQKENI. The CDR3 nucleotides are TGTGCCAGCTCCGACGGAAACACCGGGGAGCTGTTTTTT. Protein product: CASSDGNTGELFF.

The chain couples TRBV28 to TRBJ1-1, with TRBD1 as a possible D gene (6 bases). Germline V gene data show CDR1 as MDHEN and CDR2 as SYDVKM. The V and J ends lost 5 bases and 3 bases respectively, with 28 bases between them. This CDR3 region has 19 residues. The CDR3 here is CASSPVGGEYASSDTEAFF. The CDR3 bases are TGTGCCAGCAGTCCCGTGGGGGGCGAGTACGCGTCTTCGGACACTGAAGCTTTCTTT.

This clone was observed a single time. This rearrangement joins TRBV11-2 to TRBJ2-1, with TRBD1 as a possible D gene (6 bases). This CDR3 is built from 15 residues. Trimming took off 1 base at V and 4 bases at J, with 11 bases between the two ends. Germline assignment: CDR1 SGHAT and CDR2 FQNNGV. CDR3 DNA sequence: TGTGCCAGCAGCTTAGGGACAGCTAGTTACAATGAGCAGTTCTTC. It specifies CASSLGTASYNEQFF.

The chain joins TRBV6-6 to TRBJ2-1, with 7 bases aligning to TRBD2. CDR1 is MNHNY and CDR2 is SVGAGI in the germline V gene (reference sequence). The CDR3 is made up of 14 amino acids. After removal of 8 bases from V and 9 bases from J, the junction contained 13 bases not matched to a gene. CDR3 amino acids: CASCRTLAPSEQFF. CDR3 in DNA: TGTGCCAGCTGCCGGACACTAGCGCCAAGTGAGCAGTTCTTC.

This clone was recorded only once. The chain combines TRBV15 with TRBJ2-6; unclear D gene. Germline loops: CDR1 LNHNV, CDR2 YYDKDF (reference sequence). The CDR3 consists of 14 residues. Trimming shortened V by 0 bases and J by 15 bases, and 15 bases separated the two germline ends. CDR3 residues: CATSRDVVNRALTF. DNA of the CDR3: TGTGCCACCAGCAGAGATGTGGTCAACCGGGCCCTGACTTTC. Together with reference TRBV15 and TRBJ2-6, the CDR3 gives the full variable domain: DAMVIQNPRYQVTQFGKPVTLSCSQTLNHNVMYWYQQKSSQAPKLLFHYYDKDFNNEADTPDNFQSRRPNTSFCFLDIRSPGLGDTAMYLCATSRDVVNRALTFGAGSRLTVL.

The gene calls are TRBV15 and TRBJ2-1; D perhaps matches TRBD1 (6 bases). V was pared by 0 bases and J by 8 bases, with 8 bases between. The length of the CDR3 is 13 residues. Germline CDR1 reads LNHNV; CDR2 reads YYDKDF (reference sequence). As DNA, the CDR3 is TGTGCCACCAGCAGAGATTCAGGGGATGAGCAGTTCTTC. This sequence encodes CATSRDSGDEQFF.

This clone was detected only a few times. The chain combines TRBV19 with TRBJ2-7; TRBD1 matches at 12 bases. Germline V gives CDR1 LNHDA, CDR2 SQIVND (reference sequence). The V and J ends lost 5 bases and 4 bases, in that order; junction bases with no gene match: 9. The CDR3 contains 16 residues. CDR3 in amino acids: CASSSGTGGSSYEQYF. The DNA for the CDR3 is TGTGCCAGTAGTTCCGGGACAGGGGGCTCCTCGTACGAGCAGTACTTC.

The V and J genes are TRBV7-9 and TRBJ2-1; D is possibly TRBD2 (6 bases). Trimming removed 3 bases at V and 2 bases at J, with 11 bases between. This CDR3 is built from 15 residues. Germline V lookup: CDR1 SEHNR, CDR2 FQNEAQ (reference sequence). Written as DNA, the CDR3 is TGTGCCAGCAGCTTTATGGAGGGCCCCTACAATGAGCAGTTCTTC. Translation gives CASSFMEGPYNEQFF.

The genes are TRBV7-9 and TRBJ2-4; no clear D gene. This CDR3 contains 14 residues. Germline V gene sequence: CDR1 SEHNR, CDR2 FQNEAQ (reference sequence). Trimming took off 3 bases at V and 6 bases at J, with 12 bases between the two ends. The CDR3 nucleotides are TGTGCCAGCAGCTTGTCAGGCCAGTCAAACATTCAGTACTTC. This codes for CASSLSGQSNIQYF.

The V call is TRBV24-1, the J call TRBJ2-3; 11 bases are shared with TRBD2. Losses at the gene ends were 9 bases for V and 1 base for J; bases not matched to a gene: 8. Germline V gene sequence: CDR1 KGHDR, CDR2 SFDVKD. The CDR3 extends over 16 amino acids. The CDR3: CATGTSGRVGTDTQYF. The DNA for the CDR3 is TGTGCCACCGGTACTAGCGGGAGAGTTGGCACAGATACGCAGTATTTT.

The chain combines TRBV6-5 with TRBJ2-1, with 15 bases identical to TRBD2. V trimming: 6 bases; J trimming: 6 bases; junction bases outside the gene matches: 3. Per germline, CDR1 MNHEY and CDR2 SVGAGI. The CDR3 runs to 15 residues. Here the CDR3 DNA reads TGTGCCAGCAGCTTGGGACTAGCGGGGGGCAATGAGCAGTTCTTC. Translation gives CASSLGLAGGNEQFF.

The V call is TRBV11-2, the J call TRBJ2-7, with D perhaps TRBD2 (5 bases). Germline CDR1 SGHAT, CDR2 FQNNGV. The CDR3 is 16 residues long. The V end was cut by 1 base, the J end by 0 bases, with 13 bases between. The CDR3 DNA is TGTGCCAGCAGCTTAGTCGAGGGTTCCCACTCCTACGAGCAGTACTTC. Translation gives CASSLVEGSHSYEQYF.

The rearrangement joins TRBV7-2 to TRBJ2-7; no definite D call. Looked up from germline, CDR1 is SGHTA and CDR2 is FQGNSA. This CDR3 contains 13 residues. V was pared by 2 bases and J by 3 bases, with 8 bases between. CDR3 residues: CASSLSRIYEQYF. For the CDR3, the DNA is TGTGCCAGCAGCTTATCCAGAATCTACGAGCAGTACTTC.

The rearrangement uses TRBV5-4 and TRBJ1-1; a weak D match, TRBD1 (5 bases). Trimming cost V 2 bases and J 2 bases, with 7 bases left between them. There are 13 residues in the CDR3. Germline loops: CDR1 SGHNT, CDR2 YYREEE (reference sequence). CDR3 in DNA: TGTGCCAGCAGCTTCGGGGCCAACACTGAAGCTTTCTTT. Amino acids: CASSFGANTEAFF.

The J gene is TRBJ1-4, the V gene TRBV7-2; 10 bases line up with TRBD1. The J segment lost 7 bases and the V segment lost 2 bases, leaving 4 bases of the junction unmatched. This CDR3 is 15 amino acids long. CDR1 and CDR2 (germline): SGHTA, FQGNSA. This CDR3 is CASSLFGQGGEKLFF. Written as DNA, the CDR3 is TGTGCCAGCAGCTTATTTGGACAGGGGGGTGAAAAACTGTTTTTT.

The chain links TRBV28 to TRBJ2-7; 9 bases align to TRBD1. Germline CDR1 and CDR2: MDHEN and SYDVKM. CDR3 length: 13 amino acids. Trimming took 6 bases from V and 4 from J; bases not matched to a gene: 4. The CDR3 loop is CASRVDRGYEQYF. The DNA for the CDR3 is TGTGCCAGCAGGGTGGACAGGGGATACGAGCAGTACTTC.

V usage is TRBV2 and J usage is TRBJ2-4; 8 bases agree with TRBD2. With V trimmed by 1 base and J by 13 bases, 12 bases remained unmatched. Germline V gene sequence: CDR1 SNHLY, CDR2 FYNNEI. This CDR3 comprises 15 residues. CDR3 coding DNA: TGTGCCAGCAGTGAAGACTGGGCGGGAGGAGGGACGCAGTACTTC. This translates into CASSEDWAGGGTQYF.